This T cell receptor (beta chain) originates from a study of Ad26.COV2.S vaccination and SARS-CoV-2 variants. This CDR3 spans 15 amino acids. Trimming took 2 bases from V and 6 from J; bases not matched to a gene: 5. In germline, CDR1 is MDHEN, CDR2 SYDVKM. Profiled with immunoSEQ multiplex PCR; TCRdb holds only in-frame clones, not every one. The table has roughly 300,000 clones, about 89% seen once. Treatment given: around 19 received Ad26.COV2.S at low or high dose, single or two shots; several received placebo; per-sample allocation not given. Sampling happened 63 days after the first vaccine or placebo injection.

The receptor was derived from a person aged 18-60 years who received the Ad26.COV2.S COVID-19 vaccine or a placebo. Sequenced material: peripheral blood, taken in a trial of Ad26.COV2.S vaccine versus placebo. J is TRBJ2-1 and V is TRBV28; TRBD2 aligns across 9 bases. This chain's CDR3 is CASSLTSGFFNEQFF. The CDR3 DNA reads as TGTGCCAGCAGTTTAACTAGCGGGTTCTTCAATGAGCAGTTCTTC.